This record looks at one T cell receptor beta chain sequence and its context. Its specificity is unknown. The germline gene is not matched at one end of the junction; a read error may be the cause. The same CDR3 is also encoded by other DNA sequences in this sample. CDR1 and CDR2 from the germline V gene are MNHEY and SMNVEV (reference sequence). The CDR3 sequence is 14 residues long. The sample belongs to a study of shared clonotypes between healthy human individuals. Study-wide findings and caveats: Naive subsets generally had larger estimated richness than memory subsets.

Every subset had its genomic DNA shared out evenly among several immunoSEQ plates. TCRdb's copy holds only in-frame clones and misses some; the assay was immunoSEQ multiplex PCR. The table lists around 990,000 clones, approximately 80% of them singletons. Sequencing was done on a sample of memory CD4+ T cells from PBMCs. As to subset: CD45RA-negative fraction. This rearrangement joins TRBV27 to TRBJ2-7; D gene unclear. The receptor comes from a man aged 18 to 30 in good health. Some clones in this sample may be carry-over from other donors' samples. The CDR3 nucleotides are TGCGCCAGCAGTTTAGCCGGTCCTAACTACGAGCAGTACTTC. Protein sequence: CASSLAGPNYEQYF.